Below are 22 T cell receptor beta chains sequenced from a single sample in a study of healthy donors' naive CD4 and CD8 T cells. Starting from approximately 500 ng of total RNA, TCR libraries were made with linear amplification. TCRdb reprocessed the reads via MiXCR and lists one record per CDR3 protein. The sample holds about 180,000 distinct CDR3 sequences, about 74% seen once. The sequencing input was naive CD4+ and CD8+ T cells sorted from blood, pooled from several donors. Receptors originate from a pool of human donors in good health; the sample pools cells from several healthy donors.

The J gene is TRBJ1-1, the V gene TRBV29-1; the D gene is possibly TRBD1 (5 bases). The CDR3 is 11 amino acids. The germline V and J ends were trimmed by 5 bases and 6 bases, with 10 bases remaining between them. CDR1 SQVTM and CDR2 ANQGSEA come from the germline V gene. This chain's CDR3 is CSVQGGAEAFF. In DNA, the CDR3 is TGCAGCGTTCAGGGTGGCGCTGAAGCTTTCTTT.

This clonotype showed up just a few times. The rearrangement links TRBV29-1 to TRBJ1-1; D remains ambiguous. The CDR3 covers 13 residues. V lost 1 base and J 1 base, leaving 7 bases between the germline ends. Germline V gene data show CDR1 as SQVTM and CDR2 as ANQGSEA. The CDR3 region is CSVEVQQNTEAFF. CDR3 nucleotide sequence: TGCAGCGTTGAAGTCCAGCAGAACACTGAAGCTTTCTTT.

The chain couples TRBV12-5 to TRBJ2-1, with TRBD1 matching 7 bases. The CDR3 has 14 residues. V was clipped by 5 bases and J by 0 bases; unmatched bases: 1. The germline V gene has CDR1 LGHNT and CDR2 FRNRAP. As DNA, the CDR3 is TGTGCTAGTGGTCCAGGGGGCTCCTACAATGAGCAGTTCTTC. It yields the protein CASGPGGSYNEQFF.

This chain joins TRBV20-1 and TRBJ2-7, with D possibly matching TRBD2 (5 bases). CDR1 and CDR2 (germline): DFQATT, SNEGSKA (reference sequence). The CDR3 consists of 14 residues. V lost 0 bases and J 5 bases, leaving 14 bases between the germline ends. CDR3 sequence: CSARDQASRHEQYF. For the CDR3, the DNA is TGCAGTGCTAGAGATCAGGCTAGCAGGCACGAGCAGTACTTC.

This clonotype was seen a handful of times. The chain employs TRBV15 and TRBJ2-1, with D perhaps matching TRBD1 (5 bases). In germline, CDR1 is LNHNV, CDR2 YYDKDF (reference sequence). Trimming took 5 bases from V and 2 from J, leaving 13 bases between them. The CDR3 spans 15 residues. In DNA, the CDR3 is TGTGCCACCAGCCCCCTCCAGGGTCCCTACAATGAGCAGTTCTTC. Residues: CATSPLQGPYNEQFF.

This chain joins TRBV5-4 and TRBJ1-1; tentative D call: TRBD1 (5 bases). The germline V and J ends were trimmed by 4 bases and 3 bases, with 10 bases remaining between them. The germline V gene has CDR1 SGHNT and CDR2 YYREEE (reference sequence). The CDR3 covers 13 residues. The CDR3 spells CASSPRDDTEAFF. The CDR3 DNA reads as TGTGCCAGCAGCCCACGGGACGACACTGAAGCTTTCTTT.

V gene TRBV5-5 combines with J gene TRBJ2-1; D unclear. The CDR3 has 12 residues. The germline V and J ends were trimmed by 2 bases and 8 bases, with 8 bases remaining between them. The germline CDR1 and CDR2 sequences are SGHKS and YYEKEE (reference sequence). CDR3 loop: CASSFKADEQFF. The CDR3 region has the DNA TGTGCCAGCAGCTTCAAAGCAGATGAGCAGTTCTTC.

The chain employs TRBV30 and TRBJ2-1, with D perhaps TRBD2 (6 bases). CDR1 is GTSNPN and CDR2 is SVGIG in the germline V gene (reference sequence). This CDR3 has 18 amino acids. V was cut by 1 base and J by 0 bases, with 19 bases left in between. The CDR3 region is CAWSGPGTFKSSYNEQFF. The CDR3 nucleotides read TGTGCCTGGAGTGGACCCGGGACTTTCAAAAGCTCCTACAATGAGCAGTTCTTC.

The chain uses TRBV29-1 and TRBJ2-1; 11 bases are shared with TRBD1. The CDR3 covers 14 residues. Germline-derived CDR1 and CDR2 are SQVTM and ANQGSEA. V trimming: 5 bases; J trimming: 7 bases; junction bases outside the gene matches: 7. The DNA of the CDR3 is TGCAGCGTTCGGGACAGGGGGTTAAGGAATGAGCAGTTCTTC. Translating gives CSVRDRGLRNEQFF.

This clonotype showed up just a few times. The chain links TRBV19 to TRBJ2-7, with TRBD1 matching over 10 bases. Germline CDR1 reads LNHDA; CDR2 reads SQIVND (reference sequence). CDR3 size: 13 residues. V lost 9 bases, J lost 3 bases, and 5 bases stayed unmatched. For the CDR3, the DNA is TGTGCCAGCAGCGACAGGGGGCTCTACGAGCAGTACTTC. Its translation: CASSDRGLYEQYF.

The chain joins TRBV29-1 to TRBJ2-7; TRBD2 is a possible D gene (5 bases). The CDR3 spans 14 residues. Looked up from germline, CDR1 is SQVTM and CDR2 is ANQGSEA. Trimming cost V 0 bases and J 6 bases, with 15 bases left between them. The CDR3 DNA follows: TGCAGCGTTGAAGATCGGGATGGGATAACCGAGCAGTACTTC. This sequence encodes CSVEDRDGITEQYF.

The CDR3 loop is CASSGYRGTEAFF. The CDR3 nucleotides read TGTGCCAGCAGTGGATACAGGGGGACCGAAGCTTTCTTT. The gene calls are TRBV28 and TRBJ1-1; 8 nucleotides agree with TRBD1. The CDR3 has 13 residues. Germline V gene sequence: CDR1 MDHEN, CDR2 SYDVKM. V dropped 5 bases and J dropped 8; count of bases not matched to a gene: 7.

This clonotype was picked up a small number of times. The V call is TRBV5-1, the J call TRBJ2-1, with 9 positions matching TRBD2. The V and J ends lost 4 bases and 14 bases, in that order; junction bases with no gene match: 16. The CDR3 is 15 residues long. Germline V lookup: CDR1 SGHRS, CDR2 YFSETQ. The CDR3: CASSGTSRSAVGEFF. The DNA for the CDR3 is TGCGCCAGCAGCGGGACTAGCAGATCCGCGGTCGGAGAGTTCTTC.

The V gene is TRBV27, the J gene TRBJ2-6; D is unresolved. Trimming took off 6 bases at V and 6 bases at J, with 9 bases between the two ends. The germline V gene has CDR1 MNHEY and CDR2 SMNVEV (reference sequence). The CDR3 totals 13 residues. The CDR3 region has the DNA TGTGCCAGCAGCCCCCGTGCGGCCAACGTCCTGACTTTC. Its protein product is CASSPRAANVLTF.

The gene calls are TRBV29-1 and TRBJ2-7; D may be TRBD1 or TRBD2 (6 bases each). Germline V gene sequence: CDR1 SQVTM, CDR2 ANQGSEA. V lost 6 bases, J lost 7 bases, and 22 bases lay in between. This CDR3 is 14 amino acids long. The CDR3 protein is CSVKFGGPAGEQYF. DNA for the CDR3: TGCAGCGTAAAATTTGGGGGGCCCGCCGGGGAGCAGTACTTC.

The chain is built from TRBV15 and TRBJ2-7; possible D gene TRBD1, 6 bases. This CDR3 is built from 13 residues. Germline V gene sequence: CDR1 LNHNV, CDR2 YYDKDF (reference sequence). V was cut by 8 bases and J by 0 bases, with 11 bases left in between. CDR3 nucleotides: TGTGCCACCGGAACAGGGTTCTCCTACGAGCAGTACTTC. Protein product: CATGTGFSYEQYF.

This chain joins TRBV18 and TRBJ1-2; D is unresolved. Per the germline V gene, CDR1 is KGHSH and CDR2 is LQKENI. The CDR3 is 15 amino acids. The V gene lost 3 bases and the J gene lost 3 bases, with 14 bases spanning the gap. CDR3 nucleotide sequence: TGTGCCAGCTCACCTTCGGGGTCAGAGGACTATGGCTACACCTTC. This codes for CASSPSGSEDYGYTF.

The CDR3 is CASSPRGPSGSLVHNEQFF. The CDR3 region has the DNA TGTGCCAGCTCACCCCGGGGTCCTAGCGGATCCTTAGTCCACAATGAGCAGTTCTTC. The genes are TRBV18 and TRBJ2-1, with TRBD2 identical over 7 bases. The trim removed 3 bases at V and 5 bases at J, leaving 19 bases unmatched. The CDR3 spans 19 residues. Per germline, CDR1 KGHSH and CDR2 LQKENI.

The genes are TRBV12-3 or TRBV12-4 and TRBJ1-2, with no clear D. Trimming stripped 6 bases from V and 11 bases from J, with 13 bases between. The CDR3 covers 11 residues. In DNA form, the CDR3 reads TGTGCCAGCAGCCCACTCGGACGTTACACCTTC. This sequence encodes CASSPLGRYTF.

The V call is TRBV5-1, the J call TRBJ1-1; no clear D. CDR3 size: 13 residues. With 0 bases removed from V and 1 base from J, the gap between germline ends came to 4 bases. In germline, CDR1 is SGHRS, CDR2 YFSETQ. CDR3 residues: CASSLVRNTEAFF. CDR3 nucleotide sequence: TGCGCCAGCAGCTTGGTCCGGAACACTGAAGCTTTCTTT.

In nucleotides, the CDR3 is TGTGCCAGCAGCCCGCCGGATGGCTACGAGCAGTACTTC. This gives the protein CASSPPDGYEQYF. This rearrangement joins TRBV7-8 to TRBJ2-7; the D is unclear. With 5 bases removed from V and 3 bases from J, the gap between germline ends came to 11 bases. This CDR3 is built from 13 residues. CDR1 SGHVS and CDR2 FQNEAQ come from the germline V gene.

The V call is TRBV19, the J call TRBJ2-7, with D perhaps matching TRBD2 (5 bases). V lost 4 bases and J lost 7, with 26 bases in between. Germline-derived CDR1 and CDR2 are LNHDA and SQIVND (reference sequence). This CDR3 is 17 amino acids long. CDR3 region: CASSRGDNGAYGEEQYF. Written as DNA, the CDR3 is TGTGCCAGTAGTAGAGGAGACAACGGCGCCTACGGGGAGGAGCAGTACTTC.